This T cell receptor beta chain derives from a study of blood T cells in healthy people across ages. A second roughly 6 to 12 cycle PCR used barcoded and J-beta primers. A tag from a template-switch adaptor with 12 random nucleotides marked each cDNA molecule. Sequencing yielded, for each sample, at least 2.5 million paired-end reads carrying CDR3. TCRdb re-called the 5' RACE reads with MiXCR, one entry per CDR3 protein. The table lists some 1 million distinct CDR3 sequences, 45% of them singletons, with over 15% in the top ten. The germline V gene has CDR1 SGHAT and CDR2 FQNNGV. Losses at the gene ends were 4 bases for V and 8 bases for J; bases not matched to a gene: 8. The CDR3 consists of 15 residues.

Sequencing used blood. This chain connects TRBV11-2 to TRBJ2-1; TRBD1 matches 10 bases. This TCR came from a woman in her sixties or seventies in good health. DNA of the CDR3: TGTGCCAGCAGCTCCATGGACAGGGGGGAGGATGAGCAGTTCTTC. It specifies CASSSMDRGEDEQFF.